The entry below describes one T cell receptor (beta chain). As handled by the study authors: Estimation of nucleated cell counts was performed using reference gene primer amplification. Using immunoSEQ multiplex PCR, the repertoire was profiled, and TCRdb retains in-frame clones only, with some absent. V and J calls and clone size are given by that table; D and trimming were obtained from the DNA. Among 240,000 or so clones listed, over 75% were seen once. V was pared by 6 bases and J by 4 bases, with 15 bases between. The germline V gene encodes CDR1 MDHEN and CDR2 SYDVKM. There are 14 residues in the CDR3. This specimen comes from a study of blood T cell repertoires in COVID-19. Across the study: COVID-19 samples, acute and convalescent, were from the United States, Italy and Spain. T cells, B-cell-depleted T cells, or PBMCs supplied cDNA or gDNA.

The clonotype comes from a man aged 25-40 years who had recovered from COVID-19. The chain joins TRBV28 to TRBJ1-1; D call uncertain. The sequenced sample consisted of peripheral blood. CDR3 sequence: CASSPSKSGTEAFF. The CDR3 nucleotides are TGTGCCAGCAGCCCGTCTAAGTCGGGCACTGAAGCTTTCTTT.